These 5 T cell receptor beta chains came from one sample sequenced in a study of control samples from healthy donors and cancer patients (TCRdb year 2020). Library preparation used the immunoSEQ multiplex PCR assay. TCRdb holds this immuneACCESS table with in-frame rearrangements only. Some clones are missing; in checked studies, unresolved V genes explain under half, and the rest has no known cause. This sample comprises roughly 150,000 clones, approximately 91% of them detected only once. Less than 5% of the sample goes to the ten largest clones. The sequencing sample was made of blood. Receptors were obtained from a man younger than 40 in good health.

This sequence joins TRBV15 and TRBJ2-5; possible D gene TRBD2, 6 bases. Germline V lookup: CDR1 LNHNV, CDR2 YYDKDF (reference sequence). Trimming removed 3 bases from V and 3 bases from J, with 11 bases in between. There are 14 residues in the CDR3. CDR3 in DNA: TGTGCCACCAGCAGGTTGGGCGGGGAAGAGACCCAGTACTTC. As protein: CATSRLGGEETQYF.

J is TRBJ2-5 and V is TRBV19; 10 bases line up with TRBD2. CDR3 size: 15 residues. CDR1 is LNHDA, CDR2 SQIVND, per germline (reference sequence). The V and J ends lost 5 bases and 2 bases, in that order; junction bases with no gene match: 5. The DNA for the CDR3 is TGTGCCAGTAGTTTCCGGACTAGCGGTCAAGAGACCCAGTACTTC. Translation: CASSFRTSGQETQYF.

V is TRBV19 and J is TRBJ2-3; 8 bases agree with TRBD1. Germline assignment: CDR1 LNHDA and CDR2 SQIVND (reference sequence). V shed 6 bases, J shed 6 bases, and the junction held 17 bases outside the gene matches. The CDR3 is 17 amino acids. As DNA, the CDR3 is TGTGCCAGTAGCCTAGGCGGAGTTGGCAGGGGGCACGATACGCAGTATTTT. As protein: CASSLGGVGRGHDTQYF.

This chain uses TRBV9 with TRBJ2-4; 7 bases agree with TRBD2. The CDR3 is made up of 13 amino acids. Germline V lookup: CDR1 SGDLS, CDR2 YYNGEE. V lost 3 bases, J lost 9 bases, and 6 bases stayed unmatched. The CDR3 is CASSGEGLGIQYF. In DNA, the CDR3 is TGTGCCAGCAGCGGGGAGGGCCTGGGCATTCAGTACTTC.

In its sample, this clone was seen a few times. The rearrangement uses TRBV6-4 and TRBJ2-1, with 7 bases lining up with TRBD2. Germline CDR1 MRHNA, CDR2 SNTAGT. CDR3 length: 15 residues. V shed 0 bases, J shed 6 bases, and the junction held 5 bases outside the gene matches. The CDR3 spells CASSDSTSPLNEQFF. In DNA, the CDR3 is TGTGCCAGCAGTGACTCGACTAGCCCTCTCAATGAGCAGTTCTTC.